The rows below give T cell receptor beta chains drawn from one sample of a study of control samples from healthy donors and cancer patients. Generated by immunoSEQ multiplex PCR, the TCRdb table keeps only in-frame clones and is missing some. This table has about 80,000 clones, nearly 90% appearing once. Specimen: blood. These receptor sequences come from a man over 45 in good health. Both conserved end residues are part of each CDR3. A D gene is named only where the DNA matches it firmly. Clone size is not always given. Where it is, it says once, few, many or a class for expanded clones.

j_call v_call clone_size d_call cdr3_aa cdr3_nt
TRBJ1-5 TRBV12-3/TRBV12-4 NA NA CASTQFNQPQHF TGTGCCAGCACACAGTTTAATCAGCCCCAGCATTTT
TRBJ2-1 TRBV29-1 NA NA CSVDRGYNEQFF TGCAGCGTTGACAGGGGCTACAATGAGCAGTTCTTC
TRBJ2-1 TRBV24-1 NA TRBD2 CATSDLGGTSEEQFF TGTGCCACCAGTGATCTGGGGGGGACCTCAGAAGAGCAGTTCTTC
TRBJ2-2 TRBV10-2 NA TRBD2 CASSTGTSGDTGELFF TGCGCCAGCAGCACCGGGACTAGCGGAGACACCGGGGAGCTGTTTTTT
TRBJ1-5 TRBV11-2 NA NA CASSPGRNQPQHF TGTGCCAGCAGCCCAGGGAGGAATCAGCCCCAGCATTTT
TRBJ1-5 TRBV15 NA NA CATSRAGARGNQPQHF TGTGCCACCAGCAGAGCGGGGGCTCGGGGCAATCAGCCCCAGCATTTT
TRBJ1-1 TRBV6-1 NA NA CASSEPPRGTEAFF TGTGCCAGCAGTGAACCTCCTCGGGGCACTGAAGCTTTCTTT
TRBJ2-3 TRBV13 NA NA CASSRIPRTDTQYF TGTGCCAGCAGCCGGATCCCCCGCACAGATACGCAGTATTTT
TRBJ1-2 TRBV6-6 NA NA CASIYLQGDYGYTF TGTGCCAGCATCTACCTGCAGGGTGACTATGGCTACACCTTC
TRBJ2-7 TRBV7-8 NA TRBD1 CASSSGQGTAYEQYF TGTGCCAGCAGCTCTGGACAGGGGACCGCCTACGAGCAGTACTTC
TRBJ1-3 TRBV27 few NA CASSLQGTGNTIYF TGTGCCAGCAGTTTGCAGGGAACCGGAAACACCATATATTTT
TRBJ1-4 TRBV7-6 few TRBD1 CASSLAASGTDNEKLFF TGTGCCAGCAGCTTAGCCGCTTCCGGGACAGATAATGAAAAACTGTTTTTT
TRBJ2-5 TRBV29-1 NA TRBD1 CSVGVRQGKETQYF TGCAGCGTTGGGGTGCGACAGGGGAAGGAGACCCAGTACTTC
TRBJ1-1 TRBV15 NA NA CATSRGGGDSPEAFF TGTGCCACCAGCAGAGGGGGGGGCGATTCCCCTGAAGCTTTCTTT
TRBJ1-2 TRBV7-9 once NA CASSVPEGPYGYTF TGTGCCAGCAGCGTCCCAGAAGGTCCCTATGGCTACACCTTC
TRBJ2-3 TRBV11-3 NA TRBD2 CASSLGSLAGASSTDTQYF TGTGCCAGCAGCTTAGGCTCTCTAGCGGGGGCCTCTAGCACAGATACGCAGTATTTT
TRBJ1-2 TRBV6-5 NA NA CASSPEIGYGYTF TGTGCCAGCAGTCCAGAAATCGGCTATGGCTACACCTTC
TRBJ2-1 TRBV9 NA TRBD2 CASSPGGVNEQFF TGTGCCAGCAGCCCCGGGGGGGTCAATGAGCAGTTCTTC
TRBJ1-4 TRBV19 NA NA CASRGYATNEKLFF TGTGCCAGTAGGGGGTATGCAACTAATGAAAAACTGTTTTTT
TRBJ2-2 TRBV7-9 once TRBD1 CASSLNQGANTGELFF TGTGCCAGCAGCTTAAATCAGGGGGCGAACACCGGGGAGCTGTTTTTT
TRBJ2-3 TRBV5-6 NA NA CASSLTGRTDTQYF TGTGCCAGCAGCTTGACAGGCAGAACAGATACGCAGTATTTT
TRBJ1-2 TRBV19 NA NA CASSRRVGANYGYTF TGTGCCAGTAGTCGCCGAGTAGGGGCTAACTATGGCTACACCTTC
TRBJ1-2 TRBV24-1 NA TRBD1 CATSDSGTGGGGYTF TGTGCCACCAGTGATTCCGGGACAGGGGGCGGTGGCTACACCTTC
TRBJ1-3 TRBV29-1 NA NA CSVEDRALTGNTIYF TGCAGCGTTGAAGACAGAGCTCTGACCGGAAACACCATATATTTT
TRBJ1-1 TRBV5-1 NA NA CASSPGDTEAFF TGCGCCAGCAGCCCGGGGGACACTGAAGCTTTCTTT
TRBJ2-7 TRBV5-1 NA TRBD1 CASSFEQGLYEQYF TGCGCCAGCAGCTTCGAACAGGGGCTCTACGAGCAGTACTTC
TRBJ2-7 TRBV9 NA NA CASSFGRASRSPHEQYF TGTGCCAGCAGCTTCGGTCGGGCCTCCAGAAGTCCCCACGAGCAGTACTTC
TRBJ2-5 TRBV7-9 NA TRBD2 CASSLPTGGAVTRGETQYF TGTGCCAGCAGCTTACCTACGGGGGGGGCGGTTACGAGAGGAGAGACCCAGTACTTC
TRBJ2-7 TRBV18 NA TRBD1 CASSELDRGHEQYF TGTGCCAGTTCCGAACTGGACAGGGGCCACGAGCAGTACTTC
TRBJ1-4 TRBV5-8 NA NA CASSLLGESEKLFF TGTGCCAGCAGTCTGCTAGGGGAGAGTGAAAAACTGTTTTTT
TRBJ1-4 TRBV28 NA NA CASSPGLRNEKLFF TGTGCCAGCAGTCCAGGGCTCAGGAATGAAAAACTGTTTTTT